These T cell receptor beta chains were read from a single sample in a study of blood T cell repertoires in COVID-19. TCRdb's table, derived via immunoSEQ multiplex PCR, lists solely in-frame clones and lacks some. The table includes 95,000 to 150,000 clones, around 80% detected once. The specimen was peripheral blood. These receptors were obtained from a man in his fifties or sixties with active or convalescent COVID-19. CDR3s include the opening cysteine and the closing phenylalanine or tryptophan. D genes are given only for firm matches. Clone size is shown for a subset of rows, as once, few, many or a class of expanded clone.

clone_size: once
d_call: NA
v_call: TRBV11-3
j_call: TRBJ2-1
cdr3_nt: TGTGCCAGCAGCTTAGGGGGGGAGAGCTCCTACAATGAGCAGTTCTTC
cdr3_aa: CASSLGGESSYNEQFF

clone_size: few
d_call: NA
v_call: TRBV3-1/TRBV3-2
j_call: TRBJ2-2
cdr3_nt: TGTGCCAGCCGCTATTACACCGGGGAGCTGTTTTTT
cdr3_aa: CASRYYTGELFF

clone_size: once
d_call: TRBD1
v_call: TRBV4-3
j_call: TRBJ2-3
cdr3_nt: TGCGCCAGCGGCCAAGACGCTGTTAGGGGGCGCACAGATACGCAGTATTTT
cdr3_aa: CASGQDAVRGRTDTQYF

clone_size: NA
d_call: TRBD1
v_call: TRBV7-3
j_call: TRBJ2-3
cdr3_nt: TGTGCCAGCAGCTTTTCCGGGACAGGGCGCCCAGATACGCAGTATTTT
cdr3_aa: CASSFSGTGRPDTQYF

clone_size: few
d_call: TRBD2
v_call: TRBV3-1/TRBV3-2
j_call: TRBJ2-7
cdr3_nt: TGTGCCAGCAGCCAATCGGCTAGCGGAGCCTACGAGCAGTACTTC
cdr3_aa: CASSQSASGAYEQYF

clone_size: NA
d_call: NA
v_call: TRBV6-4
j_call: TRBJ2-1
cdr3_nt: TGTGCCAGCAGTGACTCTCTCTACAATGAGCAGTTCTTC
cdr3_aa: CASSDSLYNEQFF

clone_size: NA
d_call: TRBD2
v_call: TRBV9
j_call: TRBJ2-1
cdr3_nt: TGTGCCAGCAGCCCCACTAGCGCCTTCGGCAATGAGCAGTTCTTC
cdr3_aa: CASSPTSAFGNEQFF

clone_size: NA
d_call: NA
v_call: TRBV10-3
j_call: TRBJ2-1
cdr3_nt: TGTGCCATCAGTGGGGGGGTGGCAAATGAGCAGTTCTTC
cdr3_aa: CAISGGVANEQFF

clone_size: NA
d_call: NA
v_call: TRBV6-4
j_call: TRBJ2-3
cdr3_nt: TGTGCCAGCAGGCCGGGAATTACGGCAGATACGCAGTATTTT
cdr3_aa: CASRPGITADTQYF

clone_size: NA
d_call: TRBD2
v_call: TRBV14
j_call: TRBJ2-7
cdr3_nt: TGTGCCAGCAGCCAAGATATCGGGACTAGCGGGAGGAACGAGCAGTACTTC
cdr3_aa: CASSQDIGTSGRNEQYF

clone_size: NA
d_call: NA
v_call: TRBV9
j_call: TRBJ2-1
cdr3_nt: TGTGCCAGCAGCGTAGAGCCCGGGACTGTTAATGAGCAGTTCTTC
cdr3_aa: CASSVEPGTVNEQFF

clone_size: NA
d_call: TRBD1
v_call: TRBV6-5
j_call: TRBJ1-5
cdr3_nt: TGTGCCAGCAGTTCAAATGGACAGGGGAGGGGACAGCCCCAGCATTTT
cdr3_aa: CASSSNGQGRGQPQHF

clone_size: NA
d_call: NA
v_call: TRBV30
j_call: TRBJ2-7
cdr3_nt: TGTGCCTGGAGTGTTTCAGGTCCCTACGAGCAGTACTTC
cdr3_aa: CAWSVSGPYEQYF

clone_size: few
d_call: NA
v_call: TRBV5-6
j_call: TRBJ2-1
cdr3_nt: TGTGCCAGCAGCCCAGGTGGGCACCGGCTCGCCTACAATGAGCAGTTCTTC
cdr3_aa: CASSPGGHRLAYNEQFF

clone_size: NA
d_call: NA
v_call: TRBV25-1
j_call: TRBJ1-6
cdr3_nt: TGTGCCAACAGTGTCCACAGGAATTCACCCCTCCACTTT
cdr3_aa: CANSVHRNSPLHF

clone_size: NA
d_call: TRBD1
v_call: TRBV30
j_call: TRBJ1-5
cdr3_nt: TGTGCCTGGAGTACAACCAGGGGGCAGCCCCAGCATTTT
cdr3_aa: CAWSTTRGQPQHF

clone_size: NA
d_call: NA
v_call: TRBV18
j_call: TRBJ1-1
cdr3_nt: TGTGCCAGCTCACCACTAGCCACTGAAGCTTTCTTT
cdr3_aa: CASSPLATEAFF

clone_size: NA
d_call: TRBD2
v_call: TRBV28
j_call: TRBJ2-5
cdr3_nt: TGTGCCAGCAGTTTGTCGGGACTAGCGGGAGCTGGAGAGACCCAGTACTTC
cdr3_aa: CASSLSGLAGAGETQYF

clone_size: few
d_call: TRBD1
v_call: TRBV6-2/TRBV6-3
j_call: TRBJ2-7
cdr3_nt: TGTGCCAGCAGCGAAGGGGGCGACCTCTACGAGCAGTACTTC
cdr3_aa: CASSEGGDLYEQYF

clone_size: NA
d_call: TRBD1
v_call: TRBV9
j_call: TRBJ2-7
cdr3_nt: TGTGCCAGCAGCACCCGGACAGGGGGCGAACTCGCCTACGAGCAGTACTTC
cdr3_aa: CASSTRTGGELAYEQYF

clone_size: NA
d_call: NA
v_call: TRBV27
j_call: TRBJ1-1
cdr3_nt: TGTGCCAGCAGTTTCCTGTACAGGTCGAACACTGAAGCTTTCTTT
cdr3_aa: CASSFLYRSNTEAFF

clone_size: NA
d_call: NA
v_call: TRBV18
j_call: TRBJ2-1
cdr3_nt: TGTGCCAGCTCCGGAGGCTCCTCGGTAAGCTCCTACAATGAGCAGTTCTTC
cdr3_aa: CASSGGSSVSSYNEQFF

clone_size: NA
d_call: NA
v_call: TRBV5-1
j_call: TRBJ1-2
cdr3_nt: TGCGCCAGCAGCAGTGGGTCGGGGGACTATGGCTACACCTTC
cdr3_aa: CASSSGSGDYGYTF

clone_size: once
d_call: NA
v_call: TRBV19
j_call: TRBJ1-6
cdr3_nt: TGTGCCAGCCAGGGGAATTCACCCCTCCACTTT
cdr3_aa: CASQGNSPLHF

clone_size: few
d_call: TRBD1
v_call: TRBV28
j_call: TRBJ1-1
cdr3_nt: TGTGCCAGCCCCGACAGGGTCGAAACTGAAGCTTTCTTT
cdr3_aa: CASPDRVETEAFF

clone_size: NA
d_call: NA
v_call: TRBV19
j_call: TRBJ1-5
cdr3_nt: TGTGCCAGTAGCCCAGGACACAATCAGCCCCAGCATTTT
cdr3_aa: CASSPGHNQPQHF

clone_size: NA
d_call: NA
v_call: TRBV28
j_call: TRBJ1-5
cdr3_nt: TGTGCCAGCAGCCGATCGGTGCAGCCCCAGCATTTT
cdr3_aa: CASSRSVQPQHF

clone_size: NA
d_call: TRBD2
v_call: TRBV18
j_call: TRBJ2-1
cdr3_nt: TGTGCCAGCTCACCTTCGGGGGGGCCCTCCTACAATGAGCAGTTCTTC
cdr3_aa: CASSPSGGPSYNEQFF

clone_size: NA
d_call: TRBD2
v_call: TRBV7-9
j_call: TRBJ2-3
cdr3_nt: TGTGCCAGCAGTCTTGGAGGGAGGGCTGATACGCAGTATTTT
cdr3_aa: CASSLGGRADTQYF